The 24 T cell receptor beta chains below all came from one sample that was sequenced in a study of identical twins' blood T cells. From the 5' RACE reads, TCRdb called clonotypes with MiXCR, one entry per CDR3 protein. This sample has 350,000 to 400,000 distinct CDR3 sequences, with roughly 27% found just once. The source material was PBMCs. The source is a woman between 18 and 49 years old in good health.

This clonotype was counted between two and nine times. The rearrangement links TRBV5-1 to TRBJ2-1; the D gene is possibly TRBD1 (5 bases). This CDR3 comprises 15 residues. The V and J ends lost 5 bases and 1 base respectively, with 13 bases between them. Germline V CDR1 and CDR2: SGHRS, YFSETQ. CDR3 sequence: CASSLLKGSYNEQFF. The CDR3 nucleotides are TGCGCCAGCAGTCTCCTGAAGGGGTCCTACAATGAGCAGTTCTTC.

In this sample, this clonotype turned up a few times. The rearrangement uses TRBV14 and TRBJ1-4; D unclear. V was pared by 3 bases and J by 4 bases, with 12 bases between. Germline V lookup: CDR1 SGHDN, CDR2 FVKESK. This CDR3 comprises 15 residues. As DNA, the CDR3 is TGTGCCAGCAGCCAGGGTTGGCAGCTTAATGAAAAACTGTTTTTT. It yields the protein CASSQGWQLNEKLFF.

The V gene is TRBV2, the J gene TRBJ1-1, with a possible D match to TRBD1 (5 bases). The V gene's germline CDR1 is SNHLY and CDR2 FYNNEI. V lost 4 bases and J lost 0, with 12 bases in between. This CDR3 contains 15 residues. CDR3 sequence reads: CASSVQGSMNTEAFF. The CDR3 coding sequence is TGTGCCAGCAGTGTCCAGGGCTCCATGAACACTGAAGCTTTCTTT.

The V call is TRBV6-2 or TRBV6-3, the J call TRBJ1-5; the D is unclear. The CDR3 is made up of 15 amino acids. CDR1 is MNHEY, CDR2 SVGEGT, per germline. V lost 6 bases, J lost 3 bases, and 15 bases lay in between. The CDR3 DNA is TGTGCCAGCAGCTCCAGAAAGACACACAATCAGCCCCAGCATTTT. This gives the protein CASSSRKTHNQPQHF.

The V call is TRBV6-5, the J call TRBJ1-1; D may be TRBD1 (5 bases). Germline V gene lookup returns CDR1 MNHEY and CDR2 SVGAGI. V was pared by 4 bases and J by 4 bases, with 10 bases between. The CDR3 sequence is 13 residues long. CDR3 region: CASSSWGPTEAFF. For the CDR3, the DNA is TGTGCCAGCAGTTCTTGGGGCCCCACTGAAGCTTTCTTT.

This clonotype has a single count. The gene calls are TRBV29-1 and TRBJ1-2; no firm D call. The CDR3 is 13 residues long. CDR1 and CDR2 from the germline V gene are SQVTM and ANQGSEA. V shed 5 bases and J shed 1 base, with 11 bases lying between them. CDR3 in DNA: TGCAGCGTTCGGAGAGGGATTAACTATGGCTACACCTTC. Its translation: CSVRRGINYGYTF.

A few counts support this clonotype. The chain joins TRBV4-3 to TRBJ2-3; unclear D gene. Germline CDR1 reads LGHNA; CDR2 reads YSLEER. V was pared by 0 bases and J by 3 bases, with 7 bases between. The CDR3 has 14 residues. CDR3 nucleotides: TGCGCCAGCAGCCAAGATAGGGCAACAGATACGCAGTATTTT. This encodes CASSQDRATDTQYF.

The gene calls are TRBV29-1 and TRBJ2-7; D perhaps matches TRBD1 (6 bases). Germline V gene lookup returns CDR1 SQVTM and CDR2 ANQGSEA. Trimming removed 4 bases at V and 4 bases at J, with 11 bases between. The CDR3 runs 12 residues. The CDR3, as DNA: TGCAGCGTTGGGCAACAGGGTTACGAGCAGTACTTC. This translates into CSVGQQGYEQYF.

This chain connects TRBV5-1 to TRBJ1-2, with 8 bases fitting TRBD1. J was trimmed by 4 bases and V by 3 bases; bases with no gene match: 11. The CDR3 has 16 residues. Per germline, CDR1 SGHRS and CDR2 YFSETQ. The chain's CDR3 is CASSSPGQGFSYGYTF. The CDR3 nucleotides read TGCGCCAGCAGCTCACCAGGACAGGGCTTCTCCTATGGCTACACCTTC.

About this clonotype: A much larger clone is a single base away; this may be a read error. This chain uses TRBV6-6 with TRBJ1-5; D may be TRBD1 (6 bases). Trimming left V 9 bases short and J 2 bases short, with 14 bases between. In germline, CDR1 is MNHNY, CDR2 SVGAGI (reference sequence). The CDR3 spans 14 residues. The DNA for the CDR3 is TGTGCCAGTGGACAGAAGTATGGCAATCAGCCCCAGCATTTT. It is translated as CASGQKYGNQPQHF.

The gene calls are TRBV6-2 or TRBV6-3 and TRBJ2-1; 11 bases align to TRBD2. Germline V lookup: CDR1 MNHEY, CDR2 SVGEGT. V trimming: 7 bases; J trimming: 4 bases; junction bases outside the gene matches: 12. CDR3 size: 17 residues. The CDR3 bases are TGTGCCAGCACCCAGCCCGTAGCGGGAGGGTTTTACAATGAGCAGTTCTTC. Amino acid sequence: CASTQPVAGGFYNEQFF.

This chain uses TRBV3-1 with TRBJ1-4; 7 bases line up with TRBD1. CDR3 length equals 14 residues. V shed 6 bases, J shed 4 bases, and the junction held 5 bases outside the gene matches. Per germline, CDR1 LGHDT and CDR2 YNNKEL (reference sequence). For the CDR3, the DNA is TGTGCCAGCAGGCCGGACAGGCGTAATGAAAAACTGTTTTTT. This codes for CASRPDRRNEKLFF.

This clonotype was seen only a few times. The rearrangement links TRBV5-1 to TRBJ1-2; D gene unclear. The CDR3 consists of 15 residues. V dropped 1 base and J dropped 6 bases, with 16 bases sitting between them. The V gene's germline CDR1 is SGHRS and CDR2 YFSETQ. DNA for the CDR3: TGCGCCAGCAGCTTGTCGGTGTTTACAGTGGATGGCTACACCTTC. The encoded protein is CASSLSVFTVDGYTF.

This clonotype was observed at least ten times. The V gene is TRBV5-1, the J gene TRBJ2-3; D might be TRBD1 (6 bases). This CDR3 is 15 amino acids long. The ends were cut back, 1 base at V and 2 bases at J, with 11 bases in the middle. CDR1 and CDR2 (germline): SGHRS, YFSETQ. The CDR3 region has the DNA TGCGCCAGCAGCTTGTTCGGACAGATCACAGATACGCAGTATTTT. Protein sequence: CASSLFGQITDTQYF. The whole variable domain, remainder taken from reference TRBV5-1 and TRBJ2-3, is KAGVTQTPRYLIKTRGQQVTLSCSPISGHRSVSWYQQTPGQGLQFLFEYFSETQRNKGNFPGRFSGRQFSNSRSEMNVSTLELGDSALYLCASSLFGQITDTQYFGPGTRLTVL.

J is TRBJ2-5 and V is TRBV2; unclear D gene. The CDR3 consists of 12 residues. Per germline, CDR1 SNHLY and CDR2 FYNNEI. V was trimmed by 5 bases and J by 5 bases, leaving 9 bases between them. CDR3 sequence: CASSQFGETQYF. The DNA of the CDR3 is TGTGCCAGCAGTCAGTTCGGGGAGACCCAGTACTTC.

CDR3 sequence: CSARSDRTPPLHF. The CDR3 region has the DNA TGCAGTGCTAGATCCGATCGAACGCCACCCCTCCACTTT. The V gene is TRBV20-1, the J gene TRBJ1-6; D is undetermined. The length of the CDR3 is 13 residues. Deletions cut 2 bases from V and 11 bases from J, with 13 bases between. The germline V gene encodes CDR1 DFQATT and CDR2 SNEGSKA (reference sequence).

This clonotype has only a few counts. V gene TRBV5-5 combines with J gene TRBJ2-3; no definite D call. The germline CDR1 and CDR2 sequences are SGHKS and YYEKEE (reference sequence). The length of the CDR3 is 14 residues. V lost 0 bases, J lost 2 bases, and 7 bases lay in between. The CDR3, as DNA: TGTGCCAGCAGCTTGGGGCAGCACACAGATACGCAGTATTTT. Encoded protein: CASSLGQHTDTQYF.

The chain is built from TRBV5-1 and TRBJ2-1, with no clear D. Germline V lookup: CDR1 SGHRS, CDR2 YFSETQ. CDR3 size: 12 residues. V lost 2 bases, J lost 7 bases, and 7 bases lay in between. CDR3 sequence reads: CASSFAPNEQFF. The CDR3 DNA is TGCGCCAGCAGCTTCGCCCCTAATGAGCAGTTCTTC. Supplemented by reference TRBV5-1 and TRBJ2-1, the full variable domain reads KAGVTQTPRYLIKTRGQQVTLSCSPISGHRSVSWYQQTPGQGLQFLFEYFSETQRNKGNFPGRFSGRQFSNSRSEMNVSTLELGDSALYLCASSFAPNEQFFGPGTRLTVL.

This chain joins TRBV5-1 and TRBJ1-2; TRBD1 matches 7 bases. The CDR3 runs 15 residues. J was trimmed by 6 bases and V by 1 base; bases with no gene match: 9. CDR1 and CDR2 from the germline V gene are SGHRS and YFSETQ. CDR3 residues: CASSLLFGTEDGYTF. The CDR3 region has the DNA TGCGCCAGCAGCTTGTTGTTTGGGACAGAGGATGGCTACACCTTC. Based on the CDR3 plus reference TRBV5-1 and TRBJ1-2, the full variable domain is KAGVTQTPRYLIKTRGQQVTLSCSPISGHRSVSWYQQTPGQGLQFLFEYFSETQRNKGNFPGRFSGRQFSNSRSEMNVSTLELGDSALYLCASSLLFGTEDGYTFGSGTRLTVV.

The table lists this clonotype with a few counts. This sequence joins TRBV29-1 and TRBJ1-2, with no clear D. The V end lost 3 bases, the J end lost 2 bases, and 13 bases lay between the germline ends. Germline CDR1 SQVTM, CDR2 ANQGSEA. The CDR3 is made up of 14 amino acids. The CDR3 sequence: CSVDARRSNYGYTF. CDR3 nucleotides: TGCAGCGTTGACGCTAGACGGTCGAACTATGGCTACACCTTC.

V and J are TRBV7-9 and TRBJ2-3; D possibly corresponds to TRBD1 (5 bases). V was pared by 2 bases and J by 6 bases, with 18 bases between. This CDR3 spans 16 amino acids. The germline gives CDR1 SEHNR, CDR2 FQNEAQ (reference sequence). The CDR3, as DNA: TGTGCCAGCAGCTTATCCGTGGGCCAAGGGGCGGATACGCAGTATTTT. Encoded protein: CASSLSVGQGADTQYF.

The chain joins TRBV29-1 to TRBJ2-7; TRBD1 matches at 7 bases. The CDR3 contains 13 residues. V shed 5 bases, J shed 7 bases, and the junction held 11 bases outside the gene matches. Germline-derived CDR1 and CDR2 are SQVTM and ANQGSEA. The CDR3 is CSVSQGVLREQYF. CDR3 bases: TGCAGCGTTTCCCAGGGGGTCCTGAGGGAGCAGTACTTC.

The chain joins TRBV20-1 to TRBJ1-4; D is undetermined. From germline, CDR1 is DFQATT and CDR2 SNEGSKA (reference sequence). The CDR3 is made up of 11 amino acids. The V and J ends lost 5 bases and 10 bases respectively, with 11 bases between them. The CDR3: CSAGGDVKLFF. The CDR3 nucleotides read TGCAGTGCTGGCGGGGATGTAAAACTGTTTTTT.

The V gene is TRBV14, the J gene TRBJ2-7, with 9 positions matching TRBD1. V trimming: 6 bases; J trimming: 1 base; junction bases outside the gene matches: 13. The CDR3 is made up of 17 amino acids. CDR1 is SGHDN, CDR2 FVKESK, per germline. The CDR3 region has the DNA TGTGCCAGCAGTGATGTAGATCCCGGGACAGGGTCCTACGAGCAGTACTTC. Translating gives CASSDVDPGTGSYEQYF.